This T cell receptor (beta chain) was captured in a study of T cell changes during pregnancy in multiple sclerosis. Per germline, CDR1 SGHAT and CDR2 FQNNGV. The CDR3 loop spans 13 amino acids. The V gene lost 3 bases and the J gene lost 8 bases, with 12 bases spanning the gap. This table comes from immunoSEQ multiplex PCR, and its TCRdb copy is limited to in-frame clones, with some not included. Here the sample spans about 45,000 clones, 85% to 90% being singletons. V is TRBV11-2 and J is TRBJ2-3, with a weak D call TRBD1 (6 bases). Specimen: peripheral blood, collected in the first trimester of pregnancy. The receptor comes from a female donor with multiple sclerosis, enrolled in a pregnancy study. CDR3 sequence (DNA): TGTGCCAGCAGCTTCACAGGGCCGGCTACGCAGTATTTT. Translated, it gives CASSFTGPATQYF.